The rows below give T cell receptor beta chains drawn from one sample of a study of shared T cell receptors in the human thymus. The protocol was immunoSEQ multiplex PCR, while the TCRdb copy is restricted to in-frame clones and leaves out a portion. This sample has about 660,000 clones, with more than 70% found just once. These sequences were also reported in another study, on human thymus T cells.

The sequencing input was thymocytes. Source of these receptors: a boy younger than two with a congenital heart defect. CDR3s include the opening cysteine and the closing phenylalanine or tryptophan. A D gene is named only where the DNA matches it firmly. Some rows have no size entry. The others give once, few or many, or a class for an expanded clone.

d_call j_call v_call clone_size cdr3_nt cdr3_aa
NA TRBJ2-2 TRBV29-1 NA TGCAGCGTTGAATTCGGGGGCGGGGGTGATTTCACCGGGGAGCTGTTTTTT CSVEFGGGGDFTGELFF
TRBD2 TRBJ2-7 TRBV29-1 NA TGCAGCGTTGCCGGACTGGGACTAGCGGGTTACGAGCAGTACTTC CSVAGLGLAGYEQYF
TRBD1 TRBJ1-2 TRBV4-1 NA TGCGCCAGCAGCCAACGGGACAGTTTCTATGGCTACACCTTC CASSQRDSFYGYTF
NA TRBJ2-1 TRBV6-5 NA TGTGCCAGCAGTTACCGACGATCAACTAGGTCGGGTGAGCAGTTCTTC CASSYRRSTRSGEQFF
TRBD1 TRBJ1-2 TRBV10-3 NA TGTGCCATCAGTGAGTTCCTGAGGACAGGGCTGGCCGATGATGGGGATGGCTACACCTTC CAISEFLRTGLADDGDGYTF
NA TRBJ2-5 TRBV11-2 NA TGTGCCAGCAGCCCAGGGGTACCATACTCTCAAGAGACCCAGTACTTC CASSPGVPYSQETQYF
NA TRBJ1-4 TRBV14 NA TGTGCCAGCAGCCAAGATACAGACCACTCCCGGGAAAAACTGTTTTTT CASSQDTDHSREKLFF
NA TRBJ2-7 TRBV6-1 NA TGTGCCAGCAGTGGGTGGACTCACTCCTACGAGCAGTACTTC CASSGWTHSYEQYF
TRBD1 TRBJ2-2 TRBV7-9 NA TGTGCCAGCCCCCCTCGGTCTGGGAAGGGGGCTCTGAACACCGGGGAGCTGTTTTTT CASPPRSGKGALNTGELFF
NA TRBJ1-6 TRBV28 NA TGTGCCAGCAGTCCCACGGGTGCAGGGCTAAATTCACCCCTCCACTTT CASSPTGAGLNSPLHF
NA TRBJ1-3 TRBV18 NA TGTGCCAGCTCAGCCGGGGTCTCCTCTGGAAACACCATATATTTT CASSAGVSSGNTIYF
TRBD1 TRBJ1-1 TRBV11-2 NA TGTGCCAGCAGCGAAGACAGGGGAAGGACTGAAGCTTTCTTT CASSEDRGRTEAFF
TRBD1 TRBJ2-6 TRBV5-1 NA TGCGCCAGCAGCGGGGACAGGGGAGGGGAGGAAGCTGGGGCCAACGTCCTGACTTTC CASSGDRGGEEAGANVLTF
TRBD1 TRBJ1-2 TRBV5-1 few TGCGCCAGCAGCTTAGGACAGGGGGATTTCTATGGCTACACCTTC CASSLGQGDFYGYTF
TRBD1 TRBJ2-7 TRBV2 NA TGTGCCAGCAGTAGGGACAGGGATGAAGGAACCCCCTACGAGCAGTACTTC CASSRDRDEGTPYEQYF
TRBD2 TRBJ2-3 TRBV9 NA TGTGCCAGCAGCGTTTCGGGACTAGCGGGATGGGCCACAGATACGCAGTATTTT CASSVSGLAGWATDTQYF
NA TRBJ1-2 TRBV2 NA TGTGCCAGCAGTGAAGGGGGGCTGCGCTATGGCTACACCTTC CASSEGGLRYGYTF
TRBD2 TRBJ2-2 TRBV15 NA TGTGCCACCAGCAGTAGGCTAGCGGGGATCGCCGGGGAGCTGTTTTTT CATSSRLAGIAGELFF
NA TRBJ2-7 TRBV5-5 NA TGTGCCAGCAGCTTGGGGCAGGGCGGTAACGAGCAGTACTTC CASSLGQGGNEQYF
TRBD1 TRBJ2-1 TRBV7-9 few TGTGCCAGCAGCTTCGATGACAGGGGGCAGTTCTTC CASSFDDRGQFF
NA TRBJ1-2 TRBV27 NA TGTGCCAGCAGTTTTTGGGGAGGGTATGGCTACACCTTC CASSFWGGYGYTF
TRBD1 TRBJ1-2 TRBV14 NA TGTGCCAGCAGCCAAGAGGCCGGGACAGCCAACTATGGCTACACCTTC CASSQEAGTANYGYTF
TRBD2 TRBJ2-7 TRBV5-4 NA TGTGCCAGCAGCGTGAGAGCGGGAGTTACGTACGAGCAGTACTTC CASSVRAGVTYEQYF
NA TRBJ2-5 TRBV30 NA TGTGCCTGGAGTGACCCTCCCGCGGGGCGGGGAGAGACCCAGTACTTC CAWSDPPAGRGETQYF
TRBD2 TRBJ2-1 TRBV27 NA TGTGCCAGCAGTTTATCGTATAGCGGGAGCCTTAGCTCCTACAATGAGCAGTTCTTC CASSLSYSGSLSSYNEQFF
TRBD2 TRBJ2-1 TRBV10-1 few TGCGCCAGCAGTGAAGGCCTAGCGGGAGTCTCCTACAATGAGCAGTTCTTC CASSEGLAGVSYNEQFF
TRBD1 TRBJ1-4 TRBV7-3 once TGTGCCAGCAGCTTGGACAGGGCTAATGAAAAACTGTTTTTT CASSLDRANEKLFF
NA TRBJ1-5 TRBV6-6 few TGTGCCAGCAGTTACGGGGCAGGGGGCAATCAGCCCCAGCATTTT CASSYGAGGNQPQHF
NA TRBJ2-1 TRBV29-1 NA TGCAGCCTGGGGGTAGCGGCATCCAATGAGCAGTTCTTC CSLGVAASNEQFF